This passage covers 25 T cell receptor beta chains from one sample sequenced in a study of shared clonotypes between healthy human individuals. Measured with immunoSEQ multiplex PCR; TCRdb has only the in-frame clones, and not every one. Here the sample spans about 1.5 million clones, 95% to 99% being singletons. The sequenced sample consisted of naive CD4+ T cells sorted from blood. Noted subset: CD45RA+ positively selected. Every receptor here comes from a man between 25 and 39 years old in good health.

For this clone: The same CDR3 arises from other DNA sequences in this sample as well. The CDR3 sequence: CASKQGGNQPQHF. The DNA for the CDR3 is TGTGCCAGCAAGCAGGGCGGCAATCAGCCCCAGCATTTT. The chain carries TRBV6-5 and TRBJ1-5; D perhaps matches TRBD1 (5 bases). Per germline, CDR1 MNHEY and CDR2 SVGAGI. V lost 7 bases, J lost 2 bases, and 9 bases lay in between. The CDR3 contains 13 residues.

V gene TRBV6-5 combines with J gene TRBJ2-7; 7 bases are a match to TRBD1. V dropped 3 bases and J dropped 6; count of bases not matched to a gene: 14. CDR1 is MNHEY, CDR2 SVGAGI, per germline. This CDR3 contains 16 residues. The CDR3 nucleotides read TGTGCCAGCAGTTATTTGTCAACAAGCCGGGACAGCGAGCAGTACTTC. Amino acid sequence: CASSYLSTSRDSEQYF.

The V and J genes are TRBV19 and TRBJ2-1; D gene uncertain. The germline V gene has CDR1 LNHDA and CDR2 SQIVND (reference sequence). Trimming cost V 6 bases and J 0 bases, with 21 bases left between them. The CDR3 runs to 18 residues. CDR3 sequence: CASSPDGPTLSSYNEQFF. Written as DNA, the CDR3 is TGTGCCAGTAGCCCCGACGGACCGACTCTGAGCTCCTACAATGAGCAGTTCTTC.

The chain employs TRBV6-4 and TRBJ2-7; 11 positions agree with TRBD2. The CDR3 covers 15 residues. Germline V lookup: CDR1 MRHNA, CDR2 SNTAGT. V trimming: 6 bases; J trimming: 6 bases; junction bases outside the gene matches: 10. CDR3 residues: CASSPLAGVMGEQYF. DNA for the CDR3: TGTGCCAGCAGCCCACTAGCGGGAGTAATGGGCGAGCAGTACTTC.

The rearrangement uses TRBV6-1 and TRBJ1-4, with a weak D call TRBD1 (5 bases). The germline V gene encodes CDR1 MNHNS and CDR2 SASEGT. This CDR3 has 13 residues. Deletions cut 7 bases from V and 5 bases from J, with 11 bases between. The CDR3 region is CASMARVNEKLFF. The CDR3 DNA reads as TGTGCCAGCATGGCCAGGGTAAATGAAAAACTGTTTTTT.

The CDR3 nucleotides are TGTGCCAGCAGTGAGCAGGGGGCGGGTGGCTACACCTTC. Protein: CASSEQGAGGYTF. This chain joins TRBV25-1 and TRBJ1-2; 8 bases align to TRBD1. The V segment lost 3 bases and the J segment 7 bases; nucleotides outside the gene matches: 4. This CDR3 spans 13 amino acids. Germline V gene data show CDR1 as MGHDK and CDR2 as SYGVNS.

The chain carries TRBV7-9 and TRBJ1-3; maybe TRBD1 (6 bases). CDR1 and CDR2 from the germline V gene are SEHNR and FQNEAQ (reference sequence). This CDR3 contains 15 residues. Trimming cost V 5 bases and J 0 bases, with 11 bases left between them. In nucleotides, the CDR3 is TGTGCCAGCAGCATAGGACAGAGCTCTGGAAACACCATATATTTT. Amino acids: CASSIGQSSGNTIYF. The complete variable domain, with remaining parts taken from reference TRBV7-9 and TRBJ1-3, reads DTGVSQNPRHKITKRGQNVTFRCDPISEHNRLYWYRQTLGQGPEFLTYFQNEAQLEKSRLLSDRFSAERPKGSFSTLEIQRTEQGDSAMYLCASSIGQSSGNTIYFGEGSWLTVV.

The chain joins TRBV15 to TRBJ2-7; 9 nucleotides agree with TRBD2. Germline V gives CDR1 LNHNV, CDR2 YYDKDF (reference sequence). V dropped 0 bases and J dropped 2; count of bases not matched to a gene: 5. The CDR3 runs 16 residues. This CDR3 reads CATSRDLSSGTYEQYF. Written as DNA, the CDR3 is TGTGCCACCAGCAGAGATTTGTCTAGCGGGACCTACGAGCAGTACTTC.

In regard to this clone: Within the sample, other DNA sequences also encode this same CDR3. The chain couples TRBV28 to TRBJ1-1, with TRBD1 identical over 10 bases. CDR1 and CDR2 (germline): MDHEN, SYDVKM. J was trimmed by 5 bases and V by 6 bases; bases with no gene match: 6. This CDR3 region has 14 residues. The CDR3 nucleotides read TGTGCCAGCAGCTCCGGACAGGGGGGAACTGAAGCTTTCTTT. Protein sequence: CASSSGQGGTEAFF.

V is TRBV27 and J is TRBJ2-7, with D perhaps matching TRBD2 (6 bases). The CDR3 is 14 amino acids. Germline values: CDR1 MNHEY, CDR2 SMNVEV (reference sequence). The V end lost 7 bases, the J end lost 0 bases, and 13 bases lay between the germline ends. The CDR3 coding sequence is TGTGCCAGCAACACACGGAGGGACTCCTACGAGCAGTACTTC. This codes for CASNTRRDSYEQYF.

V and J are TRBV5-4 and TRBJ2-7, with a weak D call TRBD2 (5 bases). The CDR3 loop spans 13 amino acids. Germline CDR1 reads SGHNT; CDR2 reads YYREEE (reference sequence). V was cut by 3 bases and J by 3 bases, with 10 bases left in between. This CDR3 is CASSSDTSYEQYF. CDR3 DNA: TGTGCCAGCAGCTCAGATACTAGCTACGAGCAGTACTTC.

The gene calls are TRBV7-2 and TRBJ2-1, with D maybe TRBD1 (6 bases). The V gene's germline CDR1 is SGHTA and CDR2 FQGNSA. Trimming removed 4 bases from V and 8 bases from J, with 15 bases in between. The CDR3 spans 14 residues. The CDR3 sequence is CASSSQTGFDEQFF. The CDR3 nucleotides read TGTGCCAGCAGCTCTCAGACAGGTTTCGATGAGCAGTTCTTC.

Comment on this clone: At the DNA level, this CDR3 is encoded by other sequences in the same sample as well. The gene calls are TRBV18 and TRBJ1-5; D gene uncertain. Looked up from germline, CDR1 is KGHSH and CDR2 is LQKENI. Trimming pared 2 bases from V and 0 bases from J, leaving 5 bases between. The CDR3 runs 14 residues. The CDR3 sequence is CASSPGFSNQPQHF. The CDR3 DNA reads as TGTGCCAGCTCACCAGGATTTAGCAATCAGCCCCAGCATTTT.

V and J are TRBV14 and TRBJ2-7, with D tentatively TRBD1 (6 bases). Germline V CDR1 and CDR2: SGHDN, FVKESK. This CDR3 is built from 17 residues. V dropped 3 bases and J dropped 0 bases, with 18 bases sitting between them. The CDR3 nucleotides read TGTGCCAGCAGCCAGAGGGGGACACCCACACTCTCCTACGAGCAGTACTTC. This encodes CASSQRGTPTLSYEQYF. Variable domain in full (rest from reference TRBV14 and TRBJ2-7): EAGVTQFPSHSVIEKGQTVTLRCDPISGHDNLYWYRRVMGKEIKFLLHFVKESKQDESGMPNNRFLAERTGGTYSTLKVQPAELEDSGVYFCASSQRGTPTLSYEQYFGPGTRLTVT.

The chain joins TRBV27 to TRBJ2-2, with D tentatively TRBD2 (6 bases). Looked up from germline, CDR1 is MNHEY and CDR2 is SMNVEV (reference sequence). V lost 8 bases and J lost 1, with 17 bases in between. The CDR3 has 16 amino acids. Here the CDR3 DNA reads TGTGCCAGCCGCTTTTTCGGGAGTCAGAACACCGGGGAGCTGTTTTTT. Its protein product is CASRFFGSQNTGELFF.

The chain is built from TRBV6-1 and TRBJ2-7; TRBD1 might be the D (5 bases). CDR1 MNHNS and CDR2 SASEGT come from the germline V gene. Deletions cut 4 bases from V and 3 bases from J, with 13 bases between. The CDR3 contains 14 residues. CDR3 residues: CASSGSGHDYEQYF. CDR3 nucleotide sequence: TGTGCCAGCAGTGGATCTGGACACGACTACGAGCAGTACTTC.

The gene calls are TRBV19 and TRBJ1-2; D perhaps matches TRBD1 (5 bases). Looked up from germline, CDR1 is LNHDA and CDR2 is SQIVND (reference sequence). The CDR3 totals 11 residues. Deletions cut 10 bases from V and 7 bases from J, with 13 bases between. The CDR3 spells CATFGGIGYTF. The CDR3 DNA reads as TGTGCCACCTTCGGGGGGATTGGCTACACCTTC.

Concerning this clone itself: Additional DNA sequences in this sample encode the identical CDR3. J is TRBJ2-3 and V is TRBV7-9; D call uncertain. The CDR3 spans 11 residues. Germline CDR1 is SEHNR and CDR2 is FQNEAQ (reference sequence). V was shortened by 6 bases and J by 2 bases, with 3 bases between the two germline ends. CDR3 in amino acids: CASSSTDTQYF. CDR3 DNA sequence: TGTGCCAGCAGTTCCACAGATACGCAGTATTTT.

V and J are TRBV14 and TRBJ2-5, with TRBD2 as a possible D gene (5 bases). The germline gives CDR1 SGHDN, CDR2 FVKESK. The CDR3 has 16 amino acids. V lost 4 bases and J 0 bases, leaving 15 bases between the germline ends. The CDR3 region is CASSPSRRPYQETQYF. The CDR3 nucleotides are TGTGCCAGCAGCCCTAGCCGTCGGCCGTACCAAGAGACCCAGTACTTC. Full variable domain (outside the CDR3, taken from reference TRBV14 and TRBJ2-5): EAGVTQFPSHSVIEKGQTVTLRCDPISGHDNLYWYRRVMGKEIKFLLHFVKESKQDESGMPNNRFLAERTGGTYSTLKVQPAELEDSGVYFCASSPSRRPYQETQYFGPGTRLLVL.

Here the CDR3 reads CASSPKTSGSPTNTGELFF. In DNA, the CDR3 is TGTGCCAGCTCACCGAAGACTAGCGGGAGTCCTACGAACACCGGGGAGCTGTTTTTT. The chain joins TRBV18 to TRBJ2-2, with TRBD2 identical over 12 bases. Losses at the gene ends were 3 bases for V and 0 bases for J; bases not matched to a gene: 8. The CDR3 is made up of 19 amino acids. CDR1 is KGHSH and CDR2 is LQKENI in the germline V gene.

DNA for the CDR3: TGTGCCAGCACGGTCGGACAGGGTCGTCTGGCTTTCTTT. Translating gives CASTVGQGRLAFF. The rearrangement uses TRBV5-4 and TRBJ1-1; 8 bases map to TRBD1. J gave up 11 bases and V 6 bases, and 12 bases lay outside the gene matches. CDR1 and CDR2 (germline): SGHNT, YYREEE (reference sequence). The CDR3 spans 13 residues.

The rearrangement uses TRBV29-1 and TRBJ2-7; D uncertain. V was clipped by 4 bases and J by 6 bases, with 16 bases between them. Germline V CDR1 and CDR2: SQVTM, ANQGSEA. The CDR3 extends over 13 amino acids. As DNA, the CDR3 is TGCAGCGTTGTTGAGGAGTTACGAGGCGAGCAGTACTTC. Its protein is CSVVEELRGEQYF.

The chain is built from TRBV6-4 and TRBJ2-2, with D possibly being TRBD2 (5 bases). The length of the CDR3 is 16 residues. Germline CDR1 MRHNA, CDR2 SNTAGT. V was pared by 5 bases and J by 0 bases, with 13 bases between. CDR3 nucleotide sequence: TGTGCCAGCAGTAGAACGACCGGGACGAACACCGGGGAGCTGTTTTTT. Its translation: CASSRTTGTNTGELFF.

The chain has TRBV27 and TRBJ2-7; TRBD1 aligns across 7 bases. Germline loops: CDR1 MNHEY, CDR2 SMNVEV (reference sequence). The CDR3 is 15 residues long. Losses at the gene ends were 3 bases for V and 3 bases for J; bases not matched to a gene: 8. The CDR3 loop is CASSFRDSTLYEQYF. The CDR3 DNA follows: TGTGCCAGCAGTTTTCGGGACAGCACCCTCTACGAGCAGTACTTC.

The chain is built from TRBV9 and TRBJ2-3, with TRBD2 identical over 10 bases. The CDR3 is made up of 16 amino acids. J gave up 6 bases and V 1 base, and 8 bases lay outside the gene matches. The germline V gene encodes CDR1 SGDLS and CDR2 YYNGEE. In DNA form, the CDR3 reads TGTGCCAGCAGCGTATCTAGCGGGAGAGGTTTGGATACGCAGTATTTT. This encodes CASSVSSGRGLDTQYF. The full variable domain, rest sourced from reference TRBV9 and TRBJ2-3, is DSGVTQTPKHLITATGQRVTLRCSPRSGDLSVYWYQQSLDQGLQFLIQYYNGEERAKGNILERFSAQQFPDLHSELNLSSLELGDSALYFCASSVSSGRGLDTQYFGPGTRLTVL.